The 32 T cell receptor beta chains below all came from one sample that was sequenced in a study of Graves' ophthalmopathy and Graves' hyperthyroidism. The authors amplified TCR beta CDR3 regions from RNA transcripts. HTBI primers were used in a first-round RT-PCR, which preceded a second-round multiplex PCR. Via MiXCR, TCRdb re-called the multiplex PCR reads, giving one row per CDR3 protein. The table lists roughly 400,000 distinct CDR3 sequences, roughly 15% of them singletons. Sequencing was performed on peripheral blood. These receptors all stem from a woman between 18 and 29 years old with stable Graves' hyperthyroidism.

This chain connects TRBV3-1 to TRBJ1-2, with TRBD1 as a possible D gene (5 bases). Trimming removed 7 bases from V and 4 bases from J, with 16 bases in between. This CDR3 has 14 residues. Germline CDR1 reads LGHDT; CDR2 reads YNNKEL (reference sequence). CDR3 in amino acids: CASTARVGSYGYTF. The CDR3 coding sequence is TGTGCCAGCACCGCCAGGGTTGGGTCCTATGGCTACACCTTC.

The rearrangement uses TRBV11-2 and TRBJ2-7; D remains ambiguous. Germline lookup yields CDR1 SGHAT and CDR2 FQNNGV. Trimming took off 0 bases at V and 6 bases at J, with 9 bases between the two ends. CDR3 length equals 13 residues. The CDR3 is CASSLDRVGEQYF. The CDR3 DNA follows: TGTGCCAGCAGCTTAGATCGAGTCGGCGAGCAGTACTTC.

This clonotype was seen ten or more times. V usage is TRBV3-2 and J usage is TRBJ1-2; the table names TRBD1, a call not compared with the DNA. TRBV3-2 is a listed pseudogene. The CDR3 sequence is 17 residues long. CDR3 nucleotide sequence: TGTGCCAGCAGCCACCTCAAGAGGGGGACCACTTTTTATGGCTACACCTTC. Translated: CASSHLKRGTTFYGYTF.

This clonotype was counted many times. The V gene is TRBV24-1, the J gene TRBJ2-2; no clear D gene. The length of the CDR3 is 15 residues. Germline V gene sequence: CDR1 KGHDR, CDR2 SFDVKD. The germline V and J ends were trimmed by 1 base and 5 bases, with 10 bases remaining between them. The CDR3 is CATSDLLTPTGELFF. Written as DNA, the CDR3 is TGTGCCACCAGTGATTTATTGACCCCAACCGGGGAGCTGTTTTTT.

On this clonotype itself: The germline gene is not matched at one end of the junction; a read error may be the cause. This chain connects TRBV12-3 or TRBV12-4 to TRBJ1-2; D uncertain. The CDR3 sequence is 16 residues long. As DNA, the CDR3 is TGTGCCAGCAGTTTAGGAGACACTTACCACACTTATGGCTTCACCTTC. Protein product: CASSLGDTYHTYGFTF.

This clonotype came up many times. V usage is TRBV10-1 and J usage is TRBJ2-2, with TRBD2 matching over 7 bases. The CDR3 is made up of 14 amino acids. V was pared by 2 bases and J by 5 bases, with 2 bases of the junction left unmatched. The germline CDR1 and CDR2 sequences are WNHNN and SYGVQD (reference sequence). Written as DNA, the CDR3 is TGCGCCAGCAGTGAGATTAGCGGGACCGGGGAGCTGTTTTTT. Translation gives CASSEISGTGELFF.

This clonotype has ten or more counts. V gene TRBV19 combines with J gene TRBJ2-3; D unclear. In germline, CDR1 is LNHDA, CDR2 SQIVND (reference sequence). Between the trimmed V and J ends, which lost 4 bases and 3 bases, there was a span of 5 bases. The CDR3 is 12 residues long. CDR3 sequence reads: CASSTKTDTQYF. The CDR3 nucleotides read TGTGCCAGTAGTACTAAGACAGATACGCAGTATTTT.

This sequence joins TRBV11-1 and TRBJ2-4, with D perhaps matching TRBD1 (5 bases). The CDR3 runs to 15 residues. Trimming took off 5 bases at V and 8 bases at J, with 19 bases between the two ends. Per germline, CDR1 SGHAT and CDR2 FQDESV (reference sequence). The CDR3 sequence is CASSPPMQGMDIQYF. CDR3 nucleotides: TGTGCCAGCAGCCCACCAATGCAGGGTATGGACATTCAGTACTTC.

The chain carries TRBV3-1 and TRBJ1-1; TRBD1 is a possible D gene (6 bases). The V end lost 1 base, the J end lost 11 bases, and 20 bases lay between the germline ends. The CDR3 runs 15 residues. Looked up from germline, CDR1 is LGHDT and CDR2 is YNNKEL (reference sequence). In DNA, the CDR3 is TGTGCCAGCAGCCAAGTCCTACCCCAGGGGACGGGGGCTTTCTTT. Translating gives CASSQVLPQGTGAFF.

This clonotype was seen at least ten times. This rearrangement joins TRBV29-1 to TRBJ1-5; 7 nucleotides line up with TRBD1. Trimming took 6 bases from V and 1 from J; bases not matched to a gene: 3. Looked up from germline, CDR1 is SQVTM and CDR2 is ANQGSEA. The CDR3 sequence is 13 residues long. The chain's CDR3 is CSVQDRSNQPQHF. CDR3 DNA sequence: TGCAGCGTCCAGGACAGGAGCAATCAGCCCCAGCATTTT.

The sample holds many counts of this clonotype. The V gene is TRBV10-3, the J gene TRBJ2-7, with a tentative D call TRBD2 (6 bases). Germline CDR1 and CDR2: ENHRY and SYGVKD. The CDR3 runs 15 residues. With 3 bases removed from V and 3 bases from J, the gap between germline ends came to 15 bases. CDR3 sequence reads: CAISDPGGKNYEQYF. DNA of the CDR3: TGTGCCATCAGTGACCCAGGAGGGAAAAACTACGAGCAGTACTTC.

The table lists this clonotype with many counts. The V gene is TRBV12-3 or TRBV12-4, the J gene TRBJ1-5, with TRBD1 matching 8 bases. The V gene end was trimmed by 5 bases and the J gene end by 7 bases; junction bases not matched to a gene: 7. The CDR3 is 14 amino acids. The CDR3 protein is CASSPRGRSQPQHF. CDR3 DNA sequence: TGTGCCAGCAGTCCCAGGGGGCGCAGCCAGCCCCAGCATTTT.

This clonotype was found many times. The genes are TRBV12-3 or TRBV12-4 and TRBJ1-6; D is undetermined. The ends were cut back, 0 bases at V and 9 bases at J, with 3 bases in the middle. The CDR3 has 12 amino acids. In DNA form, the CDR3 reads TGTGCCAGCAGTTTAGCGCCTTCACCCCTCCACTTT. Translated, it gives CASSLAPSPLHF.

This clonotype came up a few times. This sequence joins TRBV4-1 and TRBJ2-5, with TRBD1 matching 7 bases. Looked up from germline, CDR1 is MGHRA and CDR2 is YSYEKL. V was clipped by 1 base and J by 4 bases; unmatched bases: 9. CDR3 length equals 16 residues. CDR3 loop: CASSQVRKGGGETQYF. DNA for the CDR3: TGCGCCAGCAGCCAAGTCCGAAAAGGGGGCGGAGAGACCCAGTACTTC.

Many counts were recorded for this clonotype. The chain couples TRBV2 to TRBJ2-5; TRBD2 might be the D (6 bases). Germline loops: CDR1 SNHLY, CDR2 FYNNEI. V lost 3 bases, J lost 0 bases, and 11 bases lay in between. The CDR3 runs 15 residues. This CDR3 is CASSDRGKYQETQYF. DNA for the CDR3: TGTGCCAGCAGTGATCGCGGGAAGTACCAAGAGACCCAGTACTTC.

This clonotype has at least ten counts. This chain connects TRBV6-2 or TRBV6-3 to TRBJ1-1, with D possibly TRBD1 on 5 matching bases. This CDR3 has 15 residues. Germline assignment: CDR1 MNHEY and CDR2 SVGEGT. Trimming shortened V by 2 bases and J by 0 bases, and 10 bases separated the two germline ends. CDR3 region: CASSYGGVVNTEAFF. DNA of the CDR3: TGTGCCAGCAGTTACGGAGGGGTTGTGAACACTGAAGCTTTCTTT.

As for this clonotype: Just one base apart from a much larger clone, this may be a read error. The gene calls are TRBV28 and TRBJ1-1; tentatively, D is TRBD1 (5 bases). Germline-derived CDR1 and CDR2 are MDHEN and SYDVKM. V lost 6 bases and J 3 bases, leaving 17 bases between the germline ends. This CDR3 is 15 amino acids long. For the CDR3, the DNA is TGTGCCAGCAGCGTCGCAGGGTTAACGGACACTGAAGCTTTCTTT. As protein: CASSVAGLTDTEAFF.

The table lists this clonotype with many counts. V is TRBV27 and J is TRBJ1-2; D not resolved. Germline V lookup: CDR1 MNHEY, CDR2 SMNVEV (reference sequence). CDR3 length: 13 amino acids. V was trimmed by 3 bases and J by 1 base, leaving 6 bases between them. CDR3 nucleotide sequence: TGTGCCAGCAGTTTCGGGGTTAACTATGGCTACACCTTC. Translated, it gives CASSFGVNYGYTF.

In this sample, this clonotype turned up many times. The J gene is TRBJ1-2, the V gene TRBV9, with D possibly TRBD1 on 5 matching bases. Germline CDR1 is SGDLS and CDR2 is YYNGEE. The CDR3 runs 16 residues. The germline V and J ends were trimmed by 1 base and 4 bases, with 17 bases remaining between them. In DNA form, the CDR3 reads TGTGCCAGCAGCGTACAGGGCGGCGGGACTTTCTATGGCTACACCTTC. Encoded protein: CASSVQGGGTFYGYTF. The full variable domain, in which reference TRBV9 and TRBJ1-2 provide the parts outside the CDR3, is DSGVTQTPKHLITATGQRVTLRCSPRSGDLSVYWYQQSLDQGLQFLIQYYNGEERAKGNILERFSAQQFPDLHSELNLSSLELGDSALYFCASSVQGGGTFYGYTFGSGTRLTVV.

This clonotype came up many times. CDR3 bases: TGTGCCACCAGCACTCCAATGGGGACAGGGAGTGAAAAACTGTTTTTT. Translation: CATSTPMGTGSEKLFF. The chain couples TRBV15 to TRBJ1-4, with TRBD1 identical over 9 bases. Germline-derived CDR1 and CDR2 are LNHNV and YYDKDF (reference sequence). Trimming at V came to 4 bases and at J to 7 bases, leaving 10 bases not matched to a gene. The CDR3 runs 16 residues.

The table lists this clonotype with many counts. The chain couples TRBV5-6 to TRBJ1-2; 7 bases fit TRBD1. This CDR3 is 14 amino acids long. Germline assignment: CDR1 SGHDT and CDR2 YYEEEE. With 7 bases clipped from V and 0 bases from J, the junction kept 6 bases outside the gene matches. The chain's CDR3 is CASARTGANYGYTF. In nucleotides, the CDR3 is TGTGCCAGCGCGAGGACAGGAGCTAACTATGGCTACACCTTC.

The gene calls are TRBV2 and TRBJ1-2, with TRBD1 matching over 8 bases. The CDR3 covers 14 residues. Trimming removed 6 bases from V and 2 bases from J; junction bases left unmatched: 5. Germline values: CDR1 SNHLY, CDR2 FYNNEI. The CDR3 is CASSDGQGNYGYTF. As DNA, the CDR3 is TGTGCCAGCAGCGACGGACAGGGAAACTATGGCTACACCTTC.

This clonotype was found a few times. This chain connects TRBV15 to TRBJ2-2; 8 nucleotides match TRBD1. The CDR3 length is 15 residues. Losses at the gene ends were 2 bases for V and 4 bases for J; bases not matched to a gene: 3. Germline CDR1 and CDR2: LNHNV and YYDKDF (reference sequence). CDR3 in amino acids: CATSRSGGLTGELFF. The CDR3 coding sequence is TGTGCCACCAGCAGATCAGGGGGCCTCACCGGGGAGCTGTTTTTT.

This clonotype was detected many times. DNA for the CDR3: TGTGCCATCAGTGAGTCGATTGGAAACACCATATATTTT. Protein: CAISESIGNTIYF. The chain combines TRBV10-3 with TRBJ1-3; no reliable D call. Per the germline V gene, CDR1 is ENHRY and CDR2 is SYGVKD. The CDR3 runs 13 residues. Trimming removed 0 bases from V and 3 bases from J, with 3 bases in between.

This chain connects TRBV11-3 to TRBJ2-5; 10 bases agree with TRBD1. The V gene's germline CDR1 is SGHNT and CDR2 YENEEA. This CDR3 contains 15 residues. The ends lost 2 bases at V and 5 bases at J; junction bases unmatched: 5. The CDR3 DNA reads as TGTGCCAGCAGCTTAATGGGACAGGGGTTGGAGACCCAGTACTTC. Its protein is CASSLMGQGLETQYF.

The sample holds many counts of this clonotype. The chain has TRBV27 and TRBJ2-5; 7 positions match TRBD2. The germline V gene has CDR1 MNHEY and CDR2 SMNVEV (reference sequence). CDR3 size: 15 residues. V lost 7 bases to trimming and J lost 2 bases; unmatched junction nucleotides: 10. CDR3 in amino acids: CASTFLLADQETQYF. For the CDR3, the DNA is TGTGCCAGCACCTTCCTCCTAGCGGATCAAGAGACCCAGTACTTC.

The chain couples TRBV12-3 or TRBV12-4 to TRBJ2-7; TRBD1 matches at 11 bases. Germline trimming cut 3 bases from V and 3 bases from J; bases unmatched to any gene: 7. The CDR3 length is 16 residues. CDR3 region: CASSLSGTGGFYEQYF. The CDR3 DNA reads TGTGCCAGCAGTTTGTCCGGGACAGGGGGATTCTACGAGCAGTACTTC.

This chain uses TRBV11-2 with TRBJ1-1; D gene ambiguous. This CDR3 comprises 15 residues. V dropped 2 bases and J dropped 1 base, with 11 bases sitting between them. The germline V gene encodes CDR1 SGHAT and CDR2 FQNNGV. The CDR3 DNA sequence: TGTGCCAGCAGCTTAATGGGATCTCGGAACACTGAAGCTTTCTTT. Its translation: CASSLMGSRNTEAFF.

In its sample, this clonotype was seen many times. V and J are TRBV6-1 and TRBJ1-1; the D is unclear. Germline CDR1 reads MNHNS; CDR2 reads SASEGT. V lost 8 bases, J lost 3 bases, and 19 bases lay in between. The CDR3 is 15 amino acids. The CDR3 sequence: CASGSVGGGHTEAFF. The CDR3 nucleotides read TGTGCCAGCGGGTCTGTGGGAGGCGGGCACACTGAAGCTTTCTTT.

The sample holds many counts of this clonotype. This chain connects TRBV11-1 to TRBJ2-5, with 9 bases identical to TRBD1. The CDR3 is made up of 17 amino acids. Germline V gene data show CDR1 as SGHAT and CDR2 as FQDESV (reference sequence). The V segment lost 5 bases and the J segment 5 bases; nucleotides outside the gene matches: 15. The CDR3 reads CASSPKPPGQGEETQYF. The DNA for the CDR3 is TGTGCCAGCAGCCCCAAACCGCCGGGACAGGGCGAGGAGACCCAGTACTTC.

V gene TRBV11-2 combines with J gene TRBJ2-5; TRBD1 matches at 12 bases. V trimming: 2 bases; J trimming: 7 bases; junction bases outside the gene matches: 11. CDR1 is SGHAT and CDR2 is FQNNGV in the germline V gene. The CDR3 totals 17 residues. The CDR3 nucleotides read TGTGCCAGCAGCTTAAGGAGGGGACAGGGGGCGATCGGGACCCAGTACTTC. This gives the protein CASSLRRGQGAIGTQYF. The complete variable domain, with remaining parts taken from reference TRBV11-2 and TRBJ2-5, reads EAGVAQSPRYKIIEKRQSVAFWCNPISGHATLYWYQQILGQGPKLLIQFQNNGVVDDSQLPKDRFSAERLKGVDSTLKIQPAKLEDSAVYLCASSLRRGQGAIGTQYFGPGTRLLVL.

The rearrangement joins TRBV6-2 or TRBV6-3 to TRBJ2-2, with 15 bases matching TRBD2. Unmatched junction bases numbered 11, after V lost 2 bases and J lost 4 bases. The CDR3 covers 20 residues. CDR1 is MNHEY, CDR2 SVGEGT, per germline. The CDR3, as DNA: TGTGCCAGCAGTTACACCCGGACTAGCGGGAGGGCTCGGGGCACCGGGGAGCTGTTTTTT. Its translation is CASSYTRTSGRARGTGELFF.